In its sample, the clone carrying this T cell receptor beta chain was seen a few times. As yet, its antigen is unknown. The isolated RNA, all of it, was reverse transcribed, so expressed TCRB transcripts were what got sequenced. Profiling relied on immunoSEQ multiplex PCR, and the TCRdb table lists in-frame clones only, not all of them. The sample lists around 430,000 clones, around 30% occurring once. The data are from a study of beta chain features in type 1 diabetes. Whole-study findings and limits: Naive, central memory and Treg TCRB repertoires appeared more alike in patients than in healthy donors. Equally in patients and controls, PCR might preferentially amplify shorter templates.

Stem cell-like memory, regulatory, central memory and naive CD4+ cells were sorted via CD45RO/CCR7/CD25/CD127/CD95/CD27. Per germline, CDR1 MNHNY and CDR2 SVGAGI (reference sequence). The V end was cut by 8 bases, the J end by 8 bases, with 21 bases between. This CDR3 is built from 14 residues. The sample comprised naive CD4+ T cells from blood. The chain carries TRBV6-6 and TRBJ1-2; tentative D call: TRBD1 (5 bases). This sequence was found in a man younger than 35 in good health. CDR3 in DNA: TGTGCCAGCCATACTGCAGGGACCGGAAGAGGCTACACCTTC. Translating it yields CASHTAGTGRGYTF.